A selection of T cell receptor beta chains follows, all from one sample in a study of T cells after posttransplantation cyclophosphamide. Generated by immunoSEQ multiplex PCR, the TCRdb table keeps only in-frame clones and is missing some. There are around 26,000 clones in the sample, none observed a single time. What was sequenced was PBMCs. These receptors originate from a woman between 45 and 60 years old in good health, CMV-negative, and a related stem cell transplant donor. Each CDR3 is given with its conserved first and last residue. The D gene is left open where the match is weak. Clone size, where shown, is once, few, many, or a class for clones that have expanded.

CDR3nt: TGTGCCAACGCTAAAACAGGGCCAAGCTCCTACGAGCAGTACTTC
CDR3aa: CANAKTGPSSYEQYF
d_gene: -
j_gene: TRBJ2-7
abundance: -
v_gene: TRBV28

CDR3nt: TGTGCCATCAATCCCCGGGACGGACAGTATGGCTACACCTTC
CDR3aa: CAINPRDGQYGYTF
d_gene: -
j_gene: TRBJ1-2
abundance: many
v_gene: TRBV10-3

CDR3nt: TGTGCCACCAGCACGCGACAGGGGCGAAATCAGCCCCAGCATTTT
CDR3aa: CATSTRQGRNQPQHF
d_gene: TRBD1
j_gene: TRBJ1-5
abundance: many
v_gene: TRBV15

CDR3nt: TGTGCCAGCAGTGAAGCCGGGACTAGTAGCATGGACAATGAGCAGTTCTTC
CDR3aa: CASSEAGTSSMDNEQFF
d_gene: TRBD2
j_gene: TRBJ2-1
abundance: many
v_gene: TRBV6-1

CDR3nt: TGTGCCAGCAGCTTAGAGTCCCGGGAGATTCAGTACTTC
CDR3aa: CASSLESREIQYF
d_gene: -
j_gene: TRBJ2-7
abundance: many
v_gene: TRBV11-2

CDR3nt: TGTGTCAGAAGCCCGGGGGGGTCAGGCCAAGAGACCCAGTACTTC
CDR3aa: CVRSPGGSGQETQYF
d_gene: -
j_gene: TRBJ2-5
abundance: many
v_gene: TRBV7-5

CDR3nt: TGTGCCAGCGGGACAGGGGCGGCTGGAAACACCATATATTTT
CDR3aa: CASGTGAAGNTIYF
d_gene: TRBD1
j_gene: TRBJ1-3
abundance: many
v_gene: TRBV19

CDR3nt: TGTGCCAGCAGCTTAGGCGGATTCGTACAAGAGACCCAGTACTTC
CDR3aa: CASSLGGFVQETQYF
d_gene: -
j_gene: TRBJ2-5
abundance: many
v_gene: TRBV7-2

CDR3nt: TGTGCCAGCAGCTTTACCGGGACAGGGGTCACCGGGGAGCTGTTTTTT
CDR3aa: CASSFTGTGVTGELFF
d_gene: TRBD1
j_gene: TRBJ2-2
abundance: few
v_gene: TRBV7-2

CDR3nt: TGTGCCAGCAGCGCCGGACAGGACTCACCCCTCCACTTT
CDR3aa: CASSAGQDSPLHF
d_gene: TRBD1
j_gene: TRBJ1-6
abundance: many
v_gene: TRBV9

CDR3nt: TGTGCCAGCAGTTTATCCCCCGGGTTAGGCAGTGTCGATCAGCCCCAGCATTTT
CDR3aa: CASSLSPGLGSVDQPQHF
d_gene: -
j_gene: TRBJ1-5
abundance: many
v_gene: TRBV28

CDR3nt: TGTGCCAGCAGTGGGACAGGGATTATGGGCACTGAAGCTTTCTTT
CDR3aa: CASSGTGIMGTEAFF
d_gene: TRBD1
j_gene: TRBJ1-1
abundance: many
v_gene: TRBV6-5

CDR3nt: TGCGCCAGCAGCCGAGACAGAAGTGGGGATGAGCAGTTCTTC
CDR3aa: CASSRDRSGDEQFF
d_gene: -
j_gene: TRBJ2-1
abundance: many
v_gene: TRBV5-1

CDR3nt: TGTGCCAGCAGCCCCTCGGGGGGGGGCACTGAAGCTTTCTTT
CDR3aa: CASSPSGGGTEAFF
d_gene: -
j_gene: TRBJ1-1
abundance: many
v_gene: TRBV7-9

CDR3nt: TGTGCCAGCTCACCACCGAGGCGGCCTAGCGGAACCTACGAGCAGTACTTC
CDR3aa: CASSPPRRPSGTYEQYF
d_gene: TRBD2
j_gene: TRBJ2-7
abundance: many
v_gene: TRBV18

CDR3nt: TGCGCCAGCAGCCAAGAGCCGGGACTAGCGGGGACGGGCTACAATGAGCAGTTCTTC
CDR3aa: CASSQEPGLAGTGYNEQFF
d_gene: TRBD2
j_gene: TRBJ2-1
abundance: many
v_gene: TRBV4-3

CDR3nt: TGTGCCAGCAGCTTAATGATGGGGAGGGAGGCTTTCTTT
CDR3aa: CASSLMMGREAFF
d_gene: -
j_gene: TRBJ1-1
abundance: many
v_gene: TRBV11-1

CDR3nt: TGTGCCAGCAGTTTCCCAACAGGGTCCAGCCCGAACACCGGGGAGCTGTTTTTT
CDR3aa: CASSFPTGSSPNTGELFF
d_gene: -
j_gene: TRBJ2-2
abundance: many
v_gene: TRBV28

CDR3nt: TGCAGCGTAGAGACAGCTAACTACGAGCAGTACTTC
CDR3aa: CSVETANYEQYF
d_gene: -
j_gene: TRBJ2-7
abundance: many
v_gene: TRBV29-1

CDR3nt: TGTGCCAGCAGTTCCACCATTGGGTCGCGGGGAAATGAAAAACTGTTTTTT
CDR3aa: CASSSTIGSRGNEKLFF
d_gene: -
j_gene: TRBJ1-4
abundance: many
v_gene: TRBV27

CDR3nt: TGTGCCAGCAGCTTAGACAACTCCTACGAGCAGTACTTC
CDR3aa: CASSLDNSYEQYF
d_gene: -
j_gene: TRBJ2-7
abundance: many
v_gene: TRBV11-1

CDR3nt: TGTGCCAGCAGCTTGGGGACAGGGTCGTCCCTCAATCCCCGAAACACCATATATTTT
CDR3aa: CASSLGTGSSLNPRNTIYF
d_gene: TRBD1
j_gene: TRBJ1-3
abundance: many
v_gene: TRBV5-5

CDR3nt: TGTGCCAGCAGCGGGGGGACAGGCCATGAGCAGTTCTTC
CDR3aa: CASSGGTGHEQFF
d_gene: TRBD1
j_gene: TRBJ2-1
abundance: many
v_gene: TRBV7-3

CDR3nt: TGTGCCAGTAGTACCCAACTCTACAATGAGCAGTTCTTC
CDR3aa: CASSTQLYNEQFF
d_gene: -
j_gene: TRBJ2-1
abundance: many
v_gene: TRBV19

CDR3nt: TGTGCCAGCAGTGAACAGGGGGCATGGTCCTACAATGAGCAGTTCTTC
CDR3aa: CASSEQGAWSYNEQFF
d_gene: TRBD1
j_gene: TRBJ2-1
abundance: many
v_gene: TRBV6-1

CDR3nt: TGTGCCAGCGGACTCATACCCTATCCGGGAACAGGGGGGGAAACAGATACGCAGTATTTT
CDR3aa: CASGLIPYPGTGGETDTQYF
d_gene: -
j_gene: TRBJ2-3
abundance: many
v_gene: TRBV4-2